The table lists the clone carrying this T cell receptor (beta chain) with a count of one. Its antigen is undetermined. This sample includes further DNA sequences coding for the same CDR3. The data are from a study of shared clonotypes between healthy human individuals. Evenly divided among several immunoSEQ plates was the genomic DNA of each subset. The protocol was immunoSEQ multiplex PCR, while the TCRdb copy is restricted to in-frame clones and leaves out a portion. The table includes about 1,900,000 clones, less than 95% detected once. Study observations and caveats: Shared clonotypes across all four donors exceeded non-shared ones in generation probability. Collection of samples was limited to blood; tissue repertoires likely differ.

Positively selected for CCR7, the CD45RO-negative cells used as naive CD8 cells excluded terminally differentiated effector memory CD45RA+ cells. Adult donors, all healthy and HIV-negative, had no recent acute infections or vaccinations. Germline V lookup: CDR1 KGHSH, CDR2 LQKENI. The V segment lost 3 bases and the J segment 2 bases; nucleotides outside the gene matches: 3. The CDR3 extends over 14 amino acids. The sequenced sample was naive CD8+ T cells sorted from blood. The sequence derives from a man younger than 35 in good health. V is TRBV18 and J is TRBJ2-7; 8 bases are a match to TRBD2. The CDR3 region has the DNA TGTGCCAGCTCACCGGCGGGAGGTCCCTACGAGCAGTACTTC. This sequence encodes CASSPAGGPYEQYF.